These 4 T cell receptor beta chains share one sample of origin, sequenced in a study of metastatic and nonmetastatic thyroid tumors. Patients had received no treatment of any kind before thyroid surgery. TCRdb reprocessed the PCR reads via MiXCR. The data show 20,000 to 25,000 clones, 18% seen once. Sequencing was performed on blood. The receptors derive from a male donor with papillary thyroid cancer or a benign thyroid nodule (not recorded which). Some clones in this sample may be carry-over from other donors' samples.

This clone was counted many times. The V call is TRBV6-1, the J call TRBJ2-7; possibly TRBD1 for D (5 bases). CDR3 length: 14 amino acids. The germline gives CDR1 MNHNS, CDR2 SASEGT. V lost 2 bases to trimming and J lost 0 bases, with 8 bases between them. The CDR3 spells CASSEQGLSYEQYF. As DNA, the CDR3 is TGTGCCAGCAGTGAACAGGGCCTCTCCTACGAGCAGTACTTC.

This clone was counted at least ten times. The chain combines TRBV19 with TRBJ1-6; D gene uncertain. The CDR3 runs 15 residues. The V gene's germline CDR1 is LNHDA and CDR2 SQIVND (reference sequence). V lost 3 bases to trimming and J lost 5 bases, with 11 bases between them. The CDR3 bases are TGTGCCAGTAGTATCGGGCAGCCTCATAATTCACCCCTCCACTTT. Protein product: CASSIGQPHNSPLHF.

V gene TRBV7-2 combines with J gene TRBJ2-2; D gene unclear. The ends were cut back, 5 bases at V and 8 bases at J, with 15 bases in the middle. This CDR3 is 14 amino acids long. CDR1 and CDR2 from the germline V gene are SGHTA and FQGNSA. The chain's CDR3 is CASSAVPDRGELFF. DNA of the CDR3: TGTGCCAGCAGCGCGGTACCTGACCGGGGGGAGCTGTTTTTT.

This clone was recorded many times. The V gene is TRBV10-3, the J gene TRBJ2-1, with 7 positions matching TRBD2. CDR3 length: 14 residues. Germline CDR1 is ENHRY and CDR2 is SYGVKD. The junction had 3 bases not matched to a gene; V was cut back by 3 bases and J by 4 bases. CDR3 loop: CAISDQRGYNEQFF. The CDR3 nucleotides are TGTGCCATCAGTGATCAGCGGGGATACAATGAGCAGTTCTTC.